This TCR beta chain originates from a study of molecular identifiers for immune sequencing clone quantification. To note about this clonotype: It may be a read error: a sequence one base away is much more abundant.

The J segment lost 6 bases and the V segment lost 6 bases, leaving 6 bases of the junction unmatched. The CDR3 contains 15 residues. Germline V gene sequence: CDR1 SNHLY, CDR2 FYNNEI. In TCRdb, the PCR reads were re-called with MiXCR into one record per CDR3 protein. The sample carries over 50,000 distinct CDR3 sequences, around 34% recorded once. The sequencing sample was made of naive CD8+ T cells from blood, with Jurkat cell RNA spiked in. Subset of the sample: FACS-sorted CD8+CD4-CCR7+CD45RA+ naive T cells. V usage is TRBV2 and J usage is TRBJ2-2; the match to TRBD2 covers 11 bases. This clonotype originated in a human donor in good health. Some libraries in this study had Jurkat cell RNA spiked in. In nucleotides, the CDR3 is TGTGCCAGCAGCCCGACTAGCGGGAAAGCCGGGGAGCTGTTTTTT. This codes for CASSPTSGKAGELFF.